This entry features one T cell receptor beta chain sequence. Repertoires were generated with immunoSEQ multiplex PCR, while TCRdb's copy carries only in-frame clones and drops some. Of 250,000 or so clones listed, around nine tenths are singletons. Across 20 to 25 US areas, participants ranged in age from roughly 18 to 95 years. The study assigned cohorts using participant-reported clinical history. Two consecutive negative NP/OP PCR tests, clearance, or resolved symptoms defined Cohort 3 recovery. This sample was included in a study of blood T cell repertoires in COVID-19. Study as a whole: Specimens from acute and convalescent COVID-19 originated in the United States, Italy and Spain.

CDR1 is MDHEN, CDR2 SYDVKM, per germline. The CDR3 length is 15 residues. V was clipped by 1 base and J by 5 bases, with 14 bases between them. The sequence derives from a woman under 30 who had recovered from COVID-19. The sample comprised PBMCs or T cells enriched from blood (not recorded which). The J gene is TRBJ2-5, the V gene TRBV28; D ambiguous. The DNA of the CDR3 is TGTGCCAGCAGTTTATTTTACGCCCACAAGGAGACCCAGTACTTC. Encoded protein: CASSLFYAHKETQYF.